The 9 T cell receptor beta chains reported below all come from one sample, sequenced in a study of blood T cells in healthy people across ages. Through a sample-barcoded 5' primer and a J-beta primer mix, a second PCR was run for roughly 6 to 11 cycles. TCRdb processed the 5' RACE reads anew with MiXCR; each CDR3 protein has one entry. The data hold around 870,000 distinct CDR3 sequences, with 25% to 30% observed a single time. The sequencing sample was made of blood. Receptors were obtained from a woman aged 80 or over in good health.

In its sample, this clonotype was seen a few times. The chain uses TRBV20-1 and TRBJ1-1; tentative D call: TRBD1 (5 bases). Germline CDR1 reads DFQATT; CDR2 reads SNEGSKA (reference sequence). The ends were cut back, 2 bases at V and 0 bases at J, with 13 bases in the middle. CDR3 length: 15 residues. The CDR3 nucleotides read TGCAGTGCTAGACACCCGGGACGGGTGAACACTGAAGCTTTCTTT. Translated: CSARHPGRVNTEAFF.

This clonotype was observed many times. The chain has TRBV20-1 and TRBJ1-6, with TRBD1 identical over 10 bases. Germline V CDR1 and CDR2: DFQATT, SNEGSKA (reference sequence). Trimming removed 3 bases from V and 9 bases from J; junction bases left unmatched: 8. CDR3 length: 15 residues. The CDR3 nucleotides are TGCAGTGCTAGGCGGACAGGGGGAGATAGTTCACCCCTCCACTTT. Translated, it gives CSARRTGGDSSPLHF.

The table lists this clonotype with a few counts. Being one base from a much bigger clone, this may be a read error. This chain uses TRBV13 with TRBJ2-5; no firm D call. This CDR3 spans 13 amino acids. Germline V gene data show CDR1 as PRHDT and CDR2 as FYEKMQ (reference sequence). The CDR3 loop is CASSSPFQGTQYF. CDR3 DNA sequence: TGTGCCAGCAGCTCCCCTTTCCAAGGGACCCAGTACTTC.

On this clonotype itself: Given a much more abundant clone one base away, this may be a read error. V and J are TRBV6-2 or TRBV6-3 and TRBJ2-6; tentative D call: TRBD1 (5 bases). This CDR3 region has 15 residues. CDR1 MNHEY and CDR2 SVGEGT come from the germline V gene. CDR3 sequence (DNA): TGTGCCAGCAGTTACACTGACTCTGGGGCCGACGTCCTGACTTTC. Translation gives CASSYTDSGADVLTF.

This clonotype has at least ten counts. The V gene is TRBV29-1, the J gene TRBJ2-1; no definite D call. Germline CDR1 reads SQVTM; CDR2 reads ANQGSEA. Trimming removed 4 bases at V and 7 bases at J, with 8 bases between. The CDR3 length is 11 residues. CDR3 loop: CSVADLNEQFF. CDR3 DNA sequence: TGCAGCGTTGCCGACCTGAATGAGCAGTTCTTC.

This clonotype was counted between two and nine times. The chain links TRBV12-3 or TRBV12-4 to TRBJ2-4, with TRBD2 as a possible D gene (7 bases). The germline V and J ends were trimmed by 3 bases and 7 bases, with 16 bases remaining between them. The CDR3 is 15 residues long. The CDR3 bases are TGTGCCAGCAGTTTGGGAGGGGGAGGAAGGAACATTCAGTACTTC. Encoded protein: CASSLGGGGRNIQYF.

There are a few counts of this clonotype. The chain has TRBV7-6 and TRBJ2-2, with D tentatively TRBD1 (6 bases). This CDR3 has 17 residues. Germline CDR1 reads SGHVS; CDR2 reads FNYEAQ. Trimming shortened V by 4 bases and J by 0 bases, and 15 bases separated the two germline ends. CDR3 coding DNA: TGTGCCAGCAGCTCTCCCACAGGGCTTACGAACACCGGGGAGCTGTTTTTT. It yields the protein CASSSPTGLTNTGELFF.

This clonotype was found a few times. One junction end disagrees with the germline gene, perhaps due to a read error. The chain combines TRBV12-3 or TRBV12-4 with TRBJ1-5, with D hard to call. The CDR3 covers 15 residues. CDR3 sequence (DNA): TGTGCCAGCAGTTTCTTCGGGGAGTTACGTCAGCGCCAGCATTTT. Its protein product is CASSFFGELRQRQHF.

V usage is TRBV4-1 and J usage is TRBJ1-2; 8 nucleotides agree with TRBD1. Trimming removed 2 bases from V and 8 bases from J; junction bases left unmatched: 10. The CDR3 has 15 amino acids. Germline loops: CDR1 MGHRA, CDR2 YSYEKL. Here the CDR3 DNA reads TGCGCCAGCAGCCAACCGGACAGGGTAGCGGCGGGCTACACCTTC. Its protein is CASSQPDRVAAGYTF.